Reported below is one TCR beta chain. Germline V gives CDR1 SGHDT, CDR2 YYEEEE. The CDR3 is made up of 16 amino acids. Unmatched junction bases numbered 10, after V lost 2 bases and J lost 6 bases. 60 Vbeta and 13 Jbeta primers were used in PCR. The table came from immunoSEQ multiplex PCR; TCRdb's copy has only in-frame clones and leaves some out. Here the sample spans about 200,000 clones, more than 70% being singletons. This entry belongs to a study of cytomegalovirus exposure and HLA in healthy donors. Material: PBMCs. This receptor was taken from a middle-aged woman in good health and CMV-seronegative. V is TRBV5-6 and J is TRBJ2-7; TRBD2 matches at 11 bases. DNA for the CDR3: TGTGCCAGCAGCTTAAACCTAGCGGGAGGTCTTGCCGAGCAGTACTTC. Protein product: CASSLNLAGGLAEQYF.